This section outlines one T cell receptor (beta chain) sequence together with its context. The antigen is unknown. This specimen comes from a study of cytomegalovirus exposure and HLA in healthy donors. General study points: A later analysis reportedly found that, within productive TCRs, an Asian-associated ancestry cluster had fewer N-insertions than the mean observed across the roughly 730 donors. The productive fraction for most TCR beta V segments was about 87% or about 30% in an earlier analysis. In most subjects, TCR beta sequences reportedly gave accurate predictions of HLA-A and HLA-B alleles.

With 60 Vbeta and 13 Jbeta primers, the PCR was carried out. Produced via immunoSEQ multiplex PCR; TCRdb's table is partial and in-frame only. The table has under 90,000 clones, 75% to 90% seen once. Source material: PBMCs. This receptor was taken from a man in his late teens or twenties in good health and CMV-seronegative.

In nucleotides, the CDR3 is TGTGCCAGCGGTGGTCCCGGGACAGGGGCGAGCGGAGCGAACACCGGGGAGCTGTTTTTT. It encodes CASGGPGTGASGANTGELFF. The V gene is TRBV5-5, the J gene TRBJ2-2; 10 bases map to TRBD1. The V and J ends lost 7 bases and 0 bases, in that order; junction bases with no gene match: 18. Looked up from germline, CDR1 is SGHKS and CDR2 is YYEKEE (reference sequence). This CDR3 comprises 20 residues.